This TCR beta chain was obtained from a study of blood T cell repertoires in COVID-19. As for the study in general: From T cells, B-cell-depleted T cells, or PBMCs came the material, which was cDNA or gDNA.

Trimming at V came to 3 bases and at J to 14 bases, leaving 9 bases not matched to a gene. CDR3 length equals 13 residues. Germline V gene lookup returns CDR1 GTSNPN and CDR2 SVGIG (reference sequence). As handled by the study authors: How many nucleated cells were present was estimated from reference gene primer amplification. Sequenced by immunoSEQ multiplex PCR; TCRdb stores in-frame clones only, minus some. For V, J and clone size, that table is used; D and trimming come from the DNA. This table holds some 200,000 clones, 80% to 90% found once. The chain combines TRBV30 with TRBJ1-6; 8 bases are shared with TRBD1. The TCR originated in an elderly woman with acute or convalescent COVID-19. The source material was peripheral blood. The CDR3 coding sequence is TGTGCCTGGAGGGACAGGGCGGGTATAGCCCTCCACTTT. This gives the protein CAWRDRAGIALHF.